The entry that follows covers one TCR beta chain sequence. Its specific antigen is unknown. The input lacks base qualities; no much larger clone sits a single base away. This record belongs to a study of T cell responses to AZD1222 COVID-19 vaccine (dated by TCRdb to about 2021). About the investigation overall: TCR sequencing was performed for about 250 trial participants, of whom about 200 were given two doses of AZD1222 and approximately 26 were given two doses of MenACWY control vaccine. Trial participants were enrolled by age into 18-55, 56-69 and 70-plus year subgroups, with around 150, 28 and 57 TCR-sequenced participants respectively. What the authors observed across the whole study: No day 14 peak-response samples were available, so repertoires were characterized only after the peak T cell response. Participants were mostly white British and included more females than males, and it was suggested by the authors that clonal diversity may have been underestimated. Reportedly, close to half of the unique spike-specific TCRs recognized epitopes lying outside the regions that are mutated in the B.1.351 and B.1.1.7 variants. Spike-specific TCR breadth and depth rose significantly after two AZD1222 doses compared with day 0 and with MenACWY recipients. Only six or seven AZD1222 recipients were SARS-CoV-2 seropositive at baseline, limiting conclusions about previously exposed vaccinees. The 56-69-year group was small, and its depth increase did not reach significance, likely because of low power. The whole spike protein was spanned by vaccine-associated CD4 TCRs, and dominant responses were seen in regions 160-218 and 743-854.

The meaning of the sample's time point label: about 28 days (+/-7) after the second vaccine dose. AZD1222 recipients given second doses at about 4 weeks or at about 12 weeks were pooled, since spike-specific TCR depth and breadth were not found to differ between the two schedules. Vaccinee samples were obtained from the UK trials COV001 and COV002, which included a single-blind randomized controlled phase 2/3 trial of AZD1222 (ChAdOx1 nCoV-19) in healthy adults. For TCRbeta chain sequencing, PBMC samples from trial participants were taken at day 0 and at day 28 after the second dose. The CDR3 regions of human TCRbeta chains were analyzed by immunosequencing. As for the original processing: TCRs in the repertoires were matched against a reference library of SARS-CoV-2-specific TCRs that had been generated with the MIRA antigen-specificity platform. Breadth was defined as the fraction of unique TCRs that were SARS-CoV-2-associated, and depth was defined as the fraction of total T cells that were SARS-CoV-2-associated. Using the MIRA data, every spike-specific TCR was mapped to the spike region that the TCR reacted to and assigned to either a CD4 or a CD8 class. Log10-transformed breadth and depth values were compared by one-way ANOVA with Sidak's multiple comparisons tests. In its TCRdb copy, this immuneACCESS table keeps in-frame sequences only and misses some clones. Where compared with another copy, unresolved V genes explain less than half of these, and the others have no known cause. D and trimming come from the DNA, and the V and J calls and clone size come from that table. The sample table contains fewer than 150,000 clones; only one count was recorded for more than 75% of them. Jointly, the top ten make up 3% to 4% of the sample.

Trimming costs V 6 bases and J 1 base, and their ends lie 5 bases apart. Taken from cysteine to phenylalanine, the CDR3 has 12 residues. Just CDR3 DNA is preserved here, 36 bases in frame from base 1. The clonotype comes from an adult who received the AZD1222 COVID-19 vaccine. The sequencing used peripheral blood, collected 28 days after the second AZD1222 dose. Recombination connected TRBV12-3 or TRBV12-4 to TRBJ2-3, and perhaps TRBD1 as D gene, on 5 matching bases. The base sequence is TGTGCCAGCAGAGGGGGCACAGATACGCAGTATTTT. Translated, it gives CASRGGTDTQYF.